This entry lists 19 T cell receptor beta chains sequenced from one sample in a study of blood T cell repertoires in COVID-19. This table comes from immunoSEQ multiplex PCR, and its TCRdb copy is limited to in-frame clones, with some not included. The sample lists approximately 76,000 clones; 60% to 75% were seen once. Sequenced sample: peripheral blood. These receptors originate from a woman between 65 and 79 years old with acute or convalescent COVID-19.

CDR3 loop: CASGIYSNQPQHF. CDR3 in DNA: TGTGCTAGTGGTATCTATAGCAATCAGCCCCAGCATTTT. The chain employs TRBV12-5 and TRBJ1-5; D remains ambiguous. This CDR3 spans 13 amino acids. Germline CDR1 and CDR2: LGHNT and FRNRAP. Trimming cost V 5 bases and J 0 bases, with 5 bases left between them.

The chain uses TRBV2 and TRBJ1-6; D perhaps matches TRBD1 (5 bases). V lost 7 bases and J 7 bases, leaving 20 bases between the germline ends. The germline gives CDR1 SNHLY, CDR2 FYNNEI. The CDR3 sequence is 16 residues long. CDR3 in amino acids: CASTDRRRGGNSPLHF. The CDR3, as DNA: TGTGCCAGCACAGACCGTCGAAGGGGAGGGAATTCACCCCTCCACTTT. Based on the CDR3 plus reference TRBV2 and TRBJ1-6, the full variable domain is EPEVTQTPSHQVTQMGQEVILRCVPISNHLYFYWYRQILGQKVEFLVSFYNNEISEKSEIFDDQFSVERPDGSNFTLKIRSTKLEDSAMYFCASTDRRRGGNSPLHFGNGTRLTVT.

The chain is built from TRBV19 and TRBJ2-5; no firm D call. Germline CDR1 LNHDA, CDR2 SQIVND (reference sequence). The V end lost 4 bases, the J end lost 4 bases, and 10 bases lay between the germline ends. CDR3 length: 13 amino acids. The chain's CDR3 is CASSNTNLETQYF. In DNA form, the CDR3 reads TGTGCCAGTAGTAATACCAACTTAGAGACCCAGTACTTC. The full variable domain, completed using reference TRBV19 and TRBJ2-5, is DGGITQSPKYLFRKEGQNVTLSCEQNLNHDAMYWYRQDPGQGLRLIYYSQIVNDFQKGDIAEGYSVSREKKESFPLTVTSAQKNPTAFYLCASSNTNLETQYFGPGTRLLVL.

J is TRBJ1-2 and V is TRBV3-1 (or the pseudogene TRBV3-2); possibly TRBD1 for D (6 bases). Trimming shortened V by 5 bases and J by 7 bases, and 14 bases separated the two germline ends. This CDR3 spans 13 amino acids. Germline V lookup: CDR1 LGHDT, CDR2 YNNKEL (reference sequence). The CDR3 region has the DNA TGTGCCAGCAGCTCTCGGACAGTTTCTGGCTACACCTTC. The encoded protein is CASSSRTVSGYTF.

The chain couples TRBV7-9 to TRBJ2-2; tentative D call: TRBD1 (7 bases). V was trimmed by 5 bases and J by 5 bases, leaving 21 bases between them. The CDR3 length is 17 residues. Germline V gene lookup returns CDR1 SEHNR and CDR2 FQNEAQ (reference sequence). CDR3 sequence: CASSLRGTVRGTGELFF. In DNA form, the CDR3 reads TGTGCCAGCAGCCTACGGGGGACAGTCCGGGGGACCGGGGAGCTGTTTTTT.

The chain combines TRBV12-3 or TRBV12-4 with TRBJ2-7, with TRBD2 matching over 8 bases. With V trimmed by 6 bases and J by 3 bases, 4 bases remained unmatched. CDR3 length: 13 amino acids. Written as DNA, the CDR3 is TGTGCCAGCAGCCTGGCGGGAGGCTACGAGCAGTACTTC. This encodes CASSLAGGYEQYF.

This clone was observed a single time. V is TRBV29-1 and J is TRBJ1-1; weak D call: TRBD1 (5 bases). The V and J ends lost 3 bases and 1 base respectively, with 9 bases between them. Looked up from germline, CDR1 is SQVTM and CDR2 is ANQGSEA. The CDR3 covers 13 residues. CDR3 coding DNA: TGCAGCGTTGACTCCGACAGGAACACTGAAGCTTTCTTT. Encoded protein: CSVDSDRNTEAFF.

This chain links TRBV19 with TRBJ1-2; no definite D call. The CDR3 is 16 residues long. V was pared by 0 bases and J by 4 bases, with 15 bases between. From germline, CDR1 is LNHDA and CDR2 SQIVND (reference sequence). The CDR3 region is CASSIDHGSATYGYTF. The CDR3 nucleotides are TGTGCCAGTAGTATAGATCACGGCAGCGCTACCTATGGCTACACCTTC.

This chain joins TRBV14 and TRBJ2-5; the D gene is possibly TRBD1 (6 bases). CDR1 is SGHDN, CDR2 FVKESK, per germline. Trimming took off 1 base at V and 9 bases at J, with 12 bases between the two ends. CDR3 size: 13 residues. CDR3 bases: TGTGCCAGCAGCCAAGCTAAGGGGGTGGCCCAGTACTTC. Translating gives CASSQAKGVAQYF.

The chain joins TRBV21-1 to TRBJ1-4. TRBV21-1 is shown as a pseudogene. The CDR3 runs to 18 residues. Here the CDR3 reads CASSRDRRRDATNEKLFF. Written as DNA, the CDR3 is TGTGCCAGCAGTCGGGACCGGAGGAGGGATGCAACTAATGAAAAACTGTTTTTT.

The chain recombines TRBV10-2 with TRBJ1-4; D gene unclear. The ends were cut back, 1 base at V and 6 bases at J, with 9 bases in the middle. The CDR3 is 14 residues long. CDR1 and CDR2 (germline): WSHSY, SAAADI. The DNA for the CDR3 is TGCGCCAGCAGTGAGTGGAGTGAAGATGAAAAACTGTTTTTT. Its protein is CASSEWSEDEKLFF.

This sequence joins TRBV5-1 and TRBJ1-3; TRBD1 aligns across 10 bases. V gave up 1 base and J gave up 2 bases; unmatched junction bases: 3. The CDR3 contains 16 residues. CDR1 and CDR2 from the germline V gene are SGHRS and YFSETQ. The CDR3 DNA sequence: TGCGCCAGCAGCTTGACCGGGACAGGGGCTGGAAACACCATATATTTT. It translates to CASSLTGTGAGNTIYF.

DNA for the CDR3: TGTGCCAGCAGCCAGCAGGCGGAGCTGTTTTTT. Its protein product is CASSQQAELFF. V and J are TRBV3-1 (or the pseudogene TRBV3-2) and TRBJ2-2; D remains ambiguous. The germline V gene encodes CDR1 LGHDT and CDR2 YNNKEL (reference sequence). Trimming took off 3 bases at V and 10 bases at J, with 6 bases between the two ends. This CDR3 is 11 amino acids long.

This clone has a single count. The J gene is TRBJ2-7, the V gene TRBV10-3, with 9 positions matching TRBD1. From germline, CDR1 is ENHRY and CDR2 SYGVKD. The trim removed 8 bases at V and 4 bases at J, leaving 3 bases unmatched. The CDR3 loop spans 12 amino acids. CDR3 residues: CAISTGGYEQYF. DNA for the CDR3: TGTGCCATCTCGACAGGGGGGTACGAGCAGTACTTC.

The V gene is TRBV24-1, the J gene TRBJ2-1, with a weak D call TRBD2 (5 bases). Per germline, CDR1 KGHDR and CDR2 SFDVKD. This CDR3 spans 15 amino acids. V lost 4 bases and J lost 0, with 9 bases in between. CDR3 amino acids: CATSDPSGSYNEQFF. CDR3 in DNA: TGTGCCACCAGTGACCCCAGCGGCTCCTACAATGAGCAGTTCTTC.

This clone was seen more than once but under ten times. The chain joins TRBV30 to TRBJ2-3, with 10 bases fitting TRBD2. The V and J ends lost 3 bases and 4 bases, in that order; junction bases with no gene match: 16. This CDR3 has 18 amino acids. Germline CDR1 is GTSNPN and CDR2 is SVGIG (reference sequence). As DNA, the CDR3 is TGTGCCTGGAGCCGCTGGTGGCAGCGGGAGGGGCGAGCAGATACGCAGTATTTT. This sequence encodes CAWSRWWQREGRADTQYF.

This chain joins TRBV28 and TRBJ1-2, with a possible D match to TRBD1 (6 bases). Trimming stripped 10 bases from V and 4 bases from J, with 19 bases between. In germline, CDR1 is MDHEN, CDR2 SYDVKM. The CDR3 loop spans 14 amino acids. The DNA of the CDR3 is TGTGCCACCCCAACAGGGATTTTCTCCTATGGCTACACCTTC. This translates into CATPTGIFSYGYTF.

In its sample, this clone was seen a few times. V usage is TRBV11-2 and J usage is TRBJ2-3; 9 bases align to TRBD2. This CDR3 comprises 14 residues. Germline trimming cut 2 bases from V and 7 bases from J; bases unmatched to any gene: 4. CDR1 is SGHAT, CDR2 FQNNGV, per germline. This CDR3 is CASSLLAGVNTQYF. The CDR3 coding sequence is TGTGCCAGCAGCTTATTAGCGGGAGTCAATACGCAGTATTTT.

The chain links TRBV19 to TRBJ1-2; D gene ambiguous. The CDR3 runs 12 residues. CDR1 is LNHDA and CDR2 is SQIVND in the germline V gene (reference sequence). V lost 3 bases, J lost 4 bases, and 6 bases lay in between. The CDR3 DNA reads TGTGCCAGTAGTATGCCGGTCTATGGCTACACCTTC. Translating it yields CASSMPVYGYTF.